This T cell receptor beta chain was obtained from a study of regulatory T cells in long-lasting Graves disease. General study findings and limits: Possibly, too few samples lowered accuracy.

Time point meaning: newly diagnosed GD, antithyroid drugs for less than 3 months. From PBMCs, RNA was extracted and then used to make the TCR library. This clonotype appeared many times. Its specificity is not known. CDR3-region Arm-PCR and iRepertoire HTBI primers produced the TCR beta libraries. In TCRdb, the multiplex PCR reads were re-called with MiXCR into one record per CDR3 protein. The sample lists about 500,000 distinct CDR3 sequences; 15% to 20% were seen once. V lost 5 bases to trimming and J lost 9 bases, with 14 bases between them. The CDR3 runs 13 residues. From germline, CDR1 is LGHNT and CDR2 FRNRAP. The data were also submitted as part of a second study, on T cells in Graves' hyperthyroidism and ophthalmopathy.

The source of this sequence is a man aged 35-49 years with Graves disease. The sample in question was peripheral blood mononuclear cells (PBMCs), obtained at new diagnosis, from a patient treated with antithyroid drugs. The chain has TRBV12-5 and TRBJ2-1; a possible D gene is TRBD2 (6 bases). The CDR3 DNA follows: TGTGCTAGTGGTCCGGGGGTAGCGAGTGAGCAGTTCTTC. Amino acid sequence: CASGPGVASEQFF.